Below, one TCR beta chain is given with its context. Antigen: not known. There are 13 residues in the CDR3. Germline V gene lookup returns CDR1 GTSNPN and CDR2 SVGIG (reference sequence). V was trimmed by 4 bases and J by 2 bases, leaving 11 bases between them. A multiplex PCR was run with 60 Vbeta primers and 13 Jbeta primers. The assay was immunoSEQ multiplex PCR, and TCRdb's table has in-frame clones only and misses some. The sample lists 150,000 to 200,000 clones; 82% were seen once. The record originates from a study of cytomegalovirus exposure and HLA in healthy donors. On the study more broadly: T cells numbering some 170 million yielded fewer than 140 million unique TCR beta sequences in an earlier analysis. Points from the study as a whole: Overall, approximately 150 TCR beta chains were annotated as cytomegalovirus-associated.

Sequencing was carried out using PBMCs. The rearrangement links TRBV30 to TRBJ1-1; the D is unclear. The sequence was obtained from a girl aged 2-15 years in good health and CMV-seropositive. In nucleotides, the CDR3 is TGTGCCTGGATAGCCAGAGACAACACTGAAGCTTTCTTT. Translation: CAWIARDNTEAFF.